This passage covers 30 T cell receptor beta chains from one sample sequenced in a study of cytomegalovirus exposure and HLA in healthy donors. The PCR made use of 60 Vbeta and 13 Jbeta primers. Profiling relied on immunoSEQ multiplex PCR, and the TCRdb table lists in-frame clones only, not all of them. Found here are about 140,000 clones, around 75% of them singletons; the top ten hold about 1.5%. The sequenced sample was PBMCs. The receptor set was obtained from a woman younger than 45 in good health and CMV-seronegative.

This clone was seen a handful of times. The V gene is TRBV29-1, the J gene TRBJ2-7; 9 nucleotides match TRBD2. Germline lookup yields CDR1 SQVTM and CDR2 ANQGSEA. V was pared by 7 bases and J by 5 bases, with 6 bases of the junction left unmatched. CDR3 length equals 12 residues. This CDR3 is CSAIRTSDEQYF. The DNA of the CDR3 is TGCAGCGCCATCAGGACTAGCGACGAGCAGTACTTC.

V is TRBV5-1 and J is TRBJ2-5; 8 bases match TRBD1. Germline assignment: CDR1 SGHRS and CDR2 YFSETQ. The CDR3 loop spans 15 amino acids. With 0 bases clipped from V and 7 bases from J, the junction kept 8 bases outside the gene matches. The CDR3 sequence: CASSLGPRTGRTQYF. CDR3 sequence (DNA): TGCGCCAGCAGCTTGGGGCCGAGGACAGGGAGGACCCAGTACTTC.

This chain connects TRBV5-6 to TRBJ2-5, with D perhaps TRBD2 (5 bases). Germline V gene data show CDR1 as SGHDT and CDR2 as YYEEEE. CDR3 length: 16 residues. V lost 4 bases and J 2 bases, leaving 18 bases between the germline ends. Here the CDR3 DNA reads TGTGCCAGCAGCCCCCAGTACGGGGTCGGTCAAGAGACCCAGTACTTC. This sequence encodes CASSPQYGVGQETQYF.

This sequence joins TRBV10-3 and TRBJ2-3; the D gene is possibly TRBD1 (6 bases). The germline V gene encodes CDR1 ENHRY and CDR2 SYGVKD. Trimming cost V 2 bases and J 2 bases, with 17 bases left between them. This CDR3 contains 17 residues. CDR3 nucleotides: TGTGCCATCAGTGAGGAACAGGGACATGGGTACACAGATACGCAGTATTTT. It specifies CAISEEQGHGYTDTQYF.

The chain couples TRBV10-3 to TRBJ2-3, with a tentative D call TRBD2 (5 bases). Germline CDR1 is ENHRY and CDR2 is SYGVKD. This CDR3 has 11 residues. The V end lost 8 bases, the J end lost 6 bases, and 9 bases lay between the germline ends. The CDR3 DNA reads TGTGCCATCGCTAGCCCGGATACGCAGTATTTT. It specifies CAIASPDTQYF.

DNA for the CDR3: TGTGCCAGCAGCTATTCGGTTCTCGAGCAGTACTTC. It codes for CASSYSVLEQYF. V usage is TRBV7-9 and J usage is TRBJ2-7; no definite D call. CDR1 SEHNR and CDR2 FQNEAQ come from the germline V gene (reference sequence). This CDR3 spans 12 amino acids. Trimming took off 4 bases at V and 6 bases at J, with 10 bases between the two ends. The whole variable domain, remainder taken from reference TRBV7-9 and TRBJ2-7, is DTGVSQNPRHKITKRGQNVTFRCDPISEHNRLYWYRQTLGQGPEFLTYFQNEAQLEKSRLLSDRFSAERPKGSFSTLEIQRTEQGDSAMYLCASSYSVLEQYFGPGTRLTVT.

The rearrangement joins TRBV6-5 to TRBJ1-2; D call uncertain. V lost 0 bases to trimming and J lost 2 bases, with 7 bases between them. The germline CDR1 and CDR2 sequences are MNHEY and SVGAGI. The CDR3 runs to 14 residues. CDR3 sequence: CASSYSPPNYGYTF. As DNA, the CDR3 is TGTGCCAGCAGTTACTCCCCCCCGAACTATGGCTACACCTTC.

This chain joins TRBV6-1 and TRBJ1-4; D might be TRBD1 (5 bases). CDR1 and CDR2 (germline): MNHNS, SASEGT. This CDR3 is built from 16 residues. Trimming stripped 3 bases from V and 8 bases from J, with 19 bases between. CDR3 in DNA: TGTGCCAGCAGTGAGGCCCCCAGGGAAGTCGGAGAAAAACTGTTTTTT. This gives the protein CASSEAPREVGEKLFF.

The chain recombines TRBV5-6 with TRBJ2-5, with D perhaps TRBD1 (6 bases). Germline V gene sequence: CDR1 SGHDT, CDR2 YYEEEE. The CDR3 is 15 amino acids. V lost 6 bases and J lost 2, with 17 bases in between. The CDR3: CASTGVGAVQETQYF. The CDR3 nucleotides read TGTGCCAGCACCGGGGTGGGGGCGGTGCAAGAGACCCAGTACTTC.

This clone was seen a handful of times. The CDR3 loop reads CAITVGGENTEAFF. CDR3 DNA: TGTGCCATCACGGTCGGGGGGGAGAACACTGAAGCTTTCTTT. V and J are TRBV10-3 and TRBJ1-1; tentatively, D is TRBD1 (5 bases). Germline assignment: CDR1 ENHRY and CDR2 SYGVKD. CDR3 length equals 14 residues. V was clipped by 7 bases and J by 1 base, with 13 bases between them.

The gene calls are TRBV21-1 and TRBJ2-7; TRBD2, the table's D call, lacks a check against the DNA. TRBV21-1 is a recognized pseudogene. The CDR3 extends over 16 amino acids. CDR3 bases: TGTGCCAGCAGCAAAGCCTGGACTAGCGGGAGCTACGAGCAGTACTTC. It is translated as CASSKAWTSGSYEQYF.

This clone showed up just once. The genes are TRBV18 and TRBJ2-7, with 9 bases that match TRBD1. CDR3 length equals 16 residues. The germline V gene has CDR1 KGHSH and CDR2 LQKENI. This CDR3 is CASSTRQGEGSYKQYV. CDR3 DNA sequence: TGTGCCAGCTCAACAAGACAGGGGGAGGGCTCCTACAAGCAGTACGTC.

This clone is a singleton in its sample. The chain uses TRBV7-9 and TRBJ2-7, with D maybe TRBD2 (5 bases). The CDR3 loop spans 12 amino acids. V was pared by 5 bases and J by 12 bases, with 17 bases between. Looked up from germline, CDR1 is SEHNR and CDR2 is FQNEAQ (reference sequence). Here the CDR3 reads CASSPSVGMGYV. The CDR3 DNA reads TGTGCCAGCAGCCCTAGTGTCGGGATGGGGTACGTC.

The J gene is TRBJ2-2, the V gene TRBV2; tentative D call: TRBD2 (6 bases). Germline lookup yields CDR1 SNHLY and CDR2 FYNNEI. V shed 8 bases and J shed 4 bases, with 23 bases lying between them. The CDR3 has 17 amino acids. In nucleotides, the CDR3 is TGTGCCAGCGTGGGCCGGGACCAGGGAGCGGGCACCGGGGAGCTGTTTTTT. Encoded protein: CASVGRDQGAGTGELFF.

The V call is TRBV5-1, the J call TRBJ2-3; no definite D call. This CDR3 contains 14 residues. Germline-derived CDR1 and CDR2 are SGHRS and YFSETQ. V lost 2 bases, J lost 2 bases, and 9 bases lay in between. CDR3 DNA sequence: TGCGCCAGCAGCTTTAACGGTTACACAGATACGCAGTATTTT. Its protein is CASSFNGYTDTQYF.

This clone has only one observation. The chain is built from TRBV27 and TRBJ2-3, with TRBD2 as a possible D gene (6 bases). The CDR3 runs 15 residues. The V end lost 5 bases, the J end lost 2 bases, and 14 bases lay between the germline ends. Germline values: CDR1 MNHEY, CDR2 SMNVEV (reference sequence). CDR3 nucleotide sequence: TGTGCCAGCAGTATGCGCGGGATGTCCACAGATACGCAGTATTTT. It specifies CASSMRGMSTDTQYF.

The chain joins TRBV11-2 to TRBJ2-7, with TRBD2 as a possible D gene (6 bases). Trimming took off 8 bases at V and 4 bases at J, with 15 bases between the two ends. The CDR3 length is 13 residues. Germline-derived CDR1 and CDR2 are SGHAT and FQNNGV. The CDR3 DNA is TGTGCCAGCGCCCTCGGGACTCCTTACGAGCAGTACGTC. Amino acid sequence: CASALGTPYEQYV.

The chain links TRBV7-2 to TRBJ2-1; D perhaps matches TRBD1 (5 bases). Germline V lookup: CDR1 SGHTA, CDR2 FQGNSA. Trimming left V 1 base short and J 6 bases short, with 7 bases between. This CDR3 comprises 13 residues. The CDR3 loop is CASSLGGSNEQFF. CDR3 sequence (DNA): TGTGCCAGCAGCTTAGGGGGCTCCAATGAGCAGTTCTTC.

This clone was seen just once. CDR3 nucleotides: TGTGCCAGCAGCCTCACCGGGGGGGATCAGCCCCAGCATTTT. It translates to CASSLTGGDQPQHF. This rearrangement joins TRBV7-3 to TRBJ1-5; D possibly corresponds to TRBD1 (5 bases). V dropped 5 bases and J dropped 5 bases, with 13 bases sitting between them. Germline CDR1 reads SGHTA; CDR2 reads FQGTGA. The CDR3 runs to 14 residues. The full variable domain, its missing parts supplied by reference TRBV7-3 and TRBJ1-5, is GAGVSQTPSNKVTEKGKYVELRCDPISGHTALYWYRQSLGQGPEFLIYFQGTGAADDSGLPNDRFFAVRPEGSVSTLKIQRTERGDSAVYLCASSLTGGDQPQHFGDGTRLSIL.

This chain joins TRBV5-1 and TRBJ2-5; D remains ambiguous. The J call is uncertain, as TRBJ2-7 better fits the DNA end. The length of the CDR3 is 14 residues. CDR1 and CDR2 (germline): SGHRS, YFSETQ. The CDR3 sequence is CASSLIGLPYEQYF. The DNA of the CDR3 is TGCGCCAGCAGCTTGATTGGTCTCCCCTACGAGCAGTACTTC.

In this sample, this clone turned up a few times. The chain combines TRBV7-9 with TRBJ1-1; possible D gene TRBD1, 6 bases. The ends were cut back, 3 bases at V and 5 bases at J, with 22 bases in the middle. Germline-derived CDR1 and CDR2 are SEHNR and FQNEAQ (reference sequence). CDR3 length: 17 amino acids. The CDR3 loop is CASSLTLIGGQETEAFF. CDR3 coding DNA: TGTGCCAGCAGCTTGACCCTCATCGGGGGGCAGGAGACTGAAGCTTTCTTT.

The chain carries TRBV6-5 and TRBJ1-3; D possibly corresponds to TRBD1 (6 bases). V dropped 0 bases and J dropped 6 bases, with 12 bases sitting between them. This CDR3 contains 15 residues. CDR1 and CDR2 from the germline V gene are MNHEY and SVGAGI. CDR3 residues: CASSYSGQGPNTIYF. For the CDR3, the DNA is TGTGCCAGCAGTTACTCGGGGCAGGGGCCAAACACCATATATTTT.

As to this clone: Other DNA sequences in the sample encode the same CDR3. The rearrangement links TRBV18 to TRBJ1-1; TRBD1 agrees at 8 bases. From germline, CDR1 is KGHSH and CDR2 LQKENI. The CDR3 consists of 15 residues. Losses at the gene ends were 4 bases for V and 3 bases for J; bases not matched to a gene: 7. The CDR3 sequence: CASSLQGQVDTEAFF. CDR3 coding DNA: TGTGCCAGCTCACTTCAGGGACAGGTCGACACTGAAGCTTTCTTT.

This clone was picked up a small number of times. This chain uses TRBV28 with TRBJ2-7; 10 nucleotides align to TRBD1. This CDR3 has 13 residues. J lost 2 bases, V lost 6 bases, and 1 base had no gene match. Germline CDR1 is MDHEN and CDR2 is SYDVKM. The CDR3 spells CASRGQGTYEQYF. In nucleotides, the CDR3 is TGTGCCAGCAGGGGACAGGGGACCTACGAGCAGTACTTC.

The J gene is TRBJ1-1, the V gene TRBV7-6; TRBD1 is a possible D gene (5 bases). Germline V gene data show CDR1 as SGHVS and CDR2 as FNYEAQ. Trimming removed 0 bases from V and 1 base from J, with 15 bases in between. This CDR3 region has 17 residues. CDR3 sequence: CASSLAGKGQGNTEAFF. The CDR3, as DNA: TGTGCCAGCAGCTTAGCGGGAAAGGGGCAGGGGAACACTGAAGCTTTCTTT.

The count of this clone is one. The J gene is TRBJ1-2, the V gene TRBV6-5; weak D call: TRBD1 (5 bases). Germline values: CDR1 MNHEY, CDR2 SVGAGI. V lost 0 bases, J lost 8 bases, and 19 bases lay in between. This CDR3 has 16 amino acids. The CDR3, as DNA: TGTGCCAGCAGTTACTCGAAAGATTGGTCAGGGCTCGGCTACACCTTC. Encoded protein: CASSYSKDWSGLGYTF.

The count of this clone is one. The chain links TRBV19 to TRBJ1-2, with 7 bases fitting TRBD1. V shed 1 base, J shed 3 bases, and the junction held 5 bases outside the gene matches. Germline values: CDR1 LNHDA, CDR2 SQIVND (reference sequence). The CDR3 extends over 15 amino acids. CDR3 sequence (DNA): TGTGCCAGTAGTATAGTTCCAGGGGGACACTATGGCTACACCTTC. It translates to CASSIVPGGHYGYTF.

The chain joins TRBV4-1 to TRBJ2-7; 7 bases agree with TRBD2. V gave up 5 bases and J gave up 0 bases; unmatched junction bases: 7. This CDR3 spans 15 amino acids. The germline CDR1 and CDR2 sequences are MGHRA and YSYEKL. Here the CDR3 DNA reads TGCGCCAGCAGCTCTCTGAGCGGGGTCTCCTACGAGCAGTACTTC. Protein: CASSSLSGVSYEQYF.

This clone was counted once. The chain combines TRBV7-3 with TRBJ2-1, with 9 bases lining up with TRBD2. Germline CDR1 is SGHTA and CDR2 is FQGTGA. With V trimmed by 5 bases and J by 1 base, 3 bases remained unmatched. The CDR3 covers 15 residues. CDR3 nucleotide sequence: TGTGCCAGCAGCCCGCTAGCGGGGTCCTACAATGAGCAGTTCTTC. Translation: CASSPLAGSYNEQFF.

The count of this clone is one. The chain employs TRBV7-3 and TRBJ2-7, with 8 bases matching TRBD2. Judging by the DNA end, TRBJ2-1 fits better; the J call may be wrong. The germline V gene has CDR1 SGHTA and CDR2 FQGTGA. The CDR3 contains 17 residues. Here the CDR3 DNA reads TGTGCCAGCAGCTTCCTTGGGGGAGCGGGAGTAGTGGATGAGCAGTTCTTC. Translating gives CASSFLGGAGVVDEQFF.